The TCR beta chain under discussion was sequenced for a study of identical twins. Study-wide points: Conclusions leaned on cross-sectional statistical analysis and did not track the same donors over time. Within monozygotic twins, out-of-frame TCR alpha sharing was underestimated by the models.

Germline-derived CDR1 and CDR2 are SGHVS and FNYEAQ. The V end lost 2 bases, the J end lost 1 base, and 6 bases lay between the germline ends. The CDR3 sequence is 14 residues long. This clonotype was seen more than once but under ten times. What it recognizes is unknown. Unique molecular identifiers were in the cDNA, with template-switch universal primer binding. TCRdb called the 5' RACE reads again in MiXCR, with one record for every CDR3 protein. Among roughly 190,000 distinct CDR3 sequences listed, roughly 15% were seen once. The sample was also linked to a second study, of T cells expressing NK-cell markers.

The sample was CD8+ T cells sorted from blood. This chain uses TRBV7-6 with TRBJ2-1; D not certain. The TCR originated in a woman aged 18-29 years in good health. The CDR3 sequence: CASSLIGSYNEQFF. The CDR3 DNA is TGTGCCAGCAGCTTAATCGGATCCTACAATGAGCAGTTCTTC.